The rows below give T cell receptor beta chains drawn from one sample of a study of cytomegalovirus exposure and HLA in healthy donors. Profiling relied on immunoSEQ multiplex PCR, and the TCRdb table lists in-frame clones only, not all of them. The table records around 150,000 clones, approximately 82% of them present only once. Input material: PBMCs. These TCRs come from a man aged 45-60 years in good health and CMV-seropositive. Both conserved end residues are part of each CDR3.

J: TRBJ1-4
V: TRBV7-9
CDR3: CASRGRNNEKLFF

J: TRBJ2-1
V: TRBV4-2
CDR3: CASSQEASGSFYNEQFF

J: TRBJ1-1
V: TRBV28
CDR3: CASSLNGLLAGTEAFF

J: TRBJ2-3
V: TRBV9
CDR3: CASSVEADSRADTQYF

J: TRBJ2-7
V: TRBV5-4
CDR3: CASSPPGGARNEQYF

J: TRBJ1-3
V: TRBV7-9
CDR3: CASSFLQGSSGNTIYF

J: TRBJ1-5
V: TRBV7-2
CDR3: CASSLGVIVINQPQHF

J: TRBJ1-4
V: TRBV2
CDR3: CASSPFRLKNEKLFF

J: TRBJ1-2
V: TRBV6-5
CDR3: CASSSLQGAQAYGYTF

J: TRBJ2-3
V: TRBV4-2
CDR3: CASSQDKVRDRALYF

J: TRBJ2-1
V: TRBV27
CDR3: CASSPNLGGGPYNEQFF

J: TRBJ2-2
V: TRBV19
CDR3: CASRMTGPGELFF

J: TRBJ1-6
V: TRBV5-4
CDR3: CASSYPGGGNSPLHF

J: TRBJ2-7
V: TRBV27
CDR3: CASSSERGTGGRYEQYF

J: TRBJ2-2
V: TRBV7-9
CDR3: CASSPREGGVVAGELFF

J: TRBJ2-5
V: TRBV9
CDR3: CASSPGTTETQYF

J: TRBJ2-1
V: TRBV19
CDR3: CASKETGERNEQFF

J: TRBJ1-1
V: TRBV2
CDR3: CASSPGQLNTEAFF

J: TRBJ2-7
V: TRBV6-5
CDR3: CASSLGLPPYEQYF

J: TRBJ2-3
V: TRBV25-1
CDR3: CASSGEGGAFTDTQYF

J: TRBJ2-4
V: TRBV25-1
CDR3: CASSPRGALAKNIQYF

J: TRBJ1-3
V: TRBV5-5
CDR3: CASSLAGGGSGNTIYF

J: TRBJ2-7
V: TRBV6-5
CDR3: CASSYSPGGPGEQYF

J: TRBJ1-1
V: TRBV19
CDR3: CASSILGHMNTEAFF

J: TRBJ1-1
V: TRBV7-9
CDR3: CASSWDKGDTEAFF

J: TRBJ2-5
V: TRBV5-5
CDR3: CASSLFSETQYF

J: TRBJ1-6
V: TRBV11-1
CDR3: CASSLSPGGNSPLHF

J: TRBJ2-1
V: TRBV5-1
CDR3: CASSLELAGGPSDEQFF

J: TRBJ2-7
V: TRBV19
CDR3: CASSPARGLYEQYF

J: TRBJ1-5
V: TRBV7-9
CDR3: CASSQAGGYQPQHF

J: TRBJ1-1
V: TRBV9
CDR3: CASNRGLTDSEAFF

J: TRBJ2-1
V: TRBV14
CDR3: CASSLPSVGVDEQFF

J: TRBJ1-2
V: TRBV16
CDR3: CASSQRQLYGYTF

J: TRBJ2-2
V: TRBV5-1
CDR3: CASSVSGTSVGELFF

J: TRBJ1-1
V: TRBV5-1
CDR3: CASSGTGVSTEAFF

J: TRBJ2-1
V: TRBV27
CDR3: CASRWLGTGQHEQFF

J: TRBJ1-2
V: TRBV11-2
CDR3: CASSLADRSWASYGYTF

J: TRBJ2-7
V: TRBV5-6
CDR3: CASSLAQSSYEQYF

J: TRBJ2-7
V: TRBV5-1
CDR3: CASSLFRGGSYEQYF

J: TRBJ2-5
V: TRBV19
CDR3: CASREGTRTETQYF

J: TRBJ1-2
V: TRBV27
CDR3: CASSPRVDRNYGYTF

J: TRBJ1-2
V: TRBV6-5
CDR3: CASTTQGNYGYTF

J: TRBJ1-1
V: TRBV19
CDR3: CASSTRTEENTEAFF

J: TRBJ2-5
V: TRBV10-1
CDR3: CASSNFKGGPETQYF

J: TRBJ1-1
V: TRBV5-4
CDR3: CASSLVWEGDTEAFF

J: TRBJ1-2
V: TRBV19
CDR3: CASSDRGPQGYTF

J: TRBJ2-3
V: TRBV29-1
CDR3: CSVESPPTDTQYF

J: TRBJ1-1
V: TRBV6-6
CDR3: CASRGRSANTEAFF

J: TRBJ2-7
V: TRBV5-4
CDR3: CASSLHQEVTYEQYF

J: TRBJ2-2
V: TRBV7-8
CDR3: CASSLTWAGGVTGELFF

J: TRBJ1-1
V: TRBV6-1
CDR3: CASSRDRNTEAFF

J: TRBJ1-1
V: TRBV20-1
CDR3: CSASAPGRAFF

J: TRBJ2-3
V: TRBV2
CDR3: CASSEQAGGSTDTQYF

J: TRBJ2-6
V: TRBV18
CDR3: CASSLDAGSTGANVLTF

J: TRBJ2-1
V: TRBV10-1
CDR3: CASSAASGESTIISYNEQFF

J: TRBJ1-2
V: TRBV7-6
CDR3: CASSLVATGGNGYTF

J: TRBJ1-2
V: TRBV19
CDR3: CASSPTPHYGYTF